This entry lists 12 T cell receptor beta chains sequenced from one sample in a study of cytomegalovirus exposure and HLA in healthy donors. 60 Vbeta and 13 Jbeta primers were used in PCR. The protocol was immunoSEQ multiplex PCR, while the TCRdb copy is restricted to in-frame clones and leaves out a portion. Here the sample table reports around 51,000 clones. Sequenced: PBMCs. The receptors stem from a woman aged 35 to 49 in good health and CMV-seronegative.

Remarks on this clone: The same CDR3 arises from other DNA sequences in this sample as well. The chain carries TRBV10-3 and TRBJ2-1; TRBD1 is a possible D gene (6 bases). The V gene lost 3 bases and the J gene lost 6 bases, with 18 bases spanning the gap. Germline V gene data show CDR1 as ENHRY and CDR2 as SYGVKD. The length of the CDR3 is 16 residues. CDR3 nucleotides: TGTGCCATCAGTGAAACCTTGACTGGGGGCTTCAATGAGCAGTTCTTC. This translates into CAISETLTGGFNEQFF.

V is TRBV6-5 and J is TRBJ1-5, with D tentatively TRBD1 (5 bases). Germline V gene data show CDR1 as MNHEY and CDR2 as SVGAGI. V shed 6 bases and J shed 3 bases, with 15 bases lying between them. The CDR3 spans 15 residues. The DNA of the CDR3 is TGTGCCAGCAGGCGCGGGACGGACCACAATCAGCCCCAGCATTTT. Translated: CASRRGTDHNQPQHF.

The chain uses TRBV4-1 and TRBJ2-1; TRBD2 matches 7 bases. CDR3 length: 15 residues. CDR1 and CDR2 from the germline V gene are MGHRA and YSYEKL. V lost 1 base and J lost 6; bases outside the gene matches: 6. CDR3 in amino acids: CASSQGRLAFNEQFF. The DNA for the CDR3 is TGCGCCAGCAGCCAAGGACGACTAGCTTTCAATGAGCAGTTCTTC.

V usage is TRBV2 and J usage is TRBJ1-4, with D hard to call. The CDR3 sequence is 16 residues long. The V gene's germline CDR1 is SNHLY and CDR2 FYNNEI. V was pared by 7 bases and J by 3 bases, with 18 bases between. The DNA of the CDR3 is TGTGCCAGCACGGGGTGGGAGGAACCCCCTAATGAAAAACTGTTTTTT. This encodes CASTGWEEPPNEKLFF.

The chain recombines TRBV7-8 with TRBJ2-1, with a tentative D call TRBD2 (6 bases). Trimming took off 1 base at V and 0 bases at J, with 13 bases between the two ends. CDR3 size: 17 residues. Per germline, CDR1 SGHVS and CDR2 FQNEAQ. DNA for the CDR3: TGTGCCAGCAGCTTAGTGGTTCGGGGGAGCTCCTACAATGAGCAGTTCTTC. Its translation is CASSLVVRGSSYNEQFF.

The rearrangement links TRBV7-8 to TRBJ1-6, with D hard to call. CDR1 SGHVS and CDR2 FQNEAQ come from the germline V gene. V lost 2 bases, J lost 0 bases, and 11 bases lay in between. The CDR3 length is 17 residues. CDR3 sequence reads: CASSLLVIGSYNSPLHF. Written as DNA, the CDR3 is TGTGCCAGCAGCTTATTAGTCATTGGCTCCTATAATTCACCCCTCCACTTT. Using reference TRBV7-8 and TRBJ1-6 for the parts outside the CDR3, the full variable domain is GAGVSQSPRYKVAKRGQDVALRCDPISGHVSLFWYQQALGQGPEFLTYFQNEAQLDKSGLPSDRFFAERPEGSVSTLKIQRTQQEDSAVYLCASSLLVIGSYNSPLHFGNGTRLTVT.

The chain recombines TRBV19 with TRBJ2-5; 8 bases agree with TRBD2. The length of the CDR3 is 14 residues. Trimming at V came to 3 bases and at J to 4 bases, leaving 4 bases not matched to a gene. The germline gives CDR1 LNHDA, CDR2 SQIVND (reference sequence). CDR3 loop: CASSIGGAGETQYF. DNA of the CDR3: TGTGCCAGTAGTATCGGGGGGGCGGGAGAGACCCAGTACTTC.

The chain recombines TRBV5-4 with TRBJ2-7, with 7 bases identical to TRBD1. V shed 4 bases, J shed 2 bases, and the junction held 6 bases outside the gene matches. The CDR3 length is 14 residues. The germline V gene encodes CDR1 SGHNT and CDR2 YYREEE (reference sequence). In DNA, the CDR3 is TGTGCCAGCAGCGGAACGGGACAGCCCTACGAGCAGTACTTC. As protein: CASSGTGQPYEQYF. Looking up the rest from reference TRBV5-4 and TRBJ2-7 gives the full variable domain: ETGVTQSPTHLIKTRGQQVTLRCSSQSGHNTVSWYQQALGQGPQFIFQYYREEENGRGNFPPRFSGLQFPNYSSELNVNALELDDSALYLCASSGTGQPYEQYFGPGTRLTVT.

V and J are TRBV2 and TRBJ2-2; 8 bases align to TRBD1. This CDR3 spans 14 amino acids. Trimming took 6 bases from V and 5 from J; bases not matched to a gene: 5. Per germline, CDR1 SNHLY and CDR2 FYNNEI. CDR3 DNA sequence: TGTGCCAGCAGGTGGGACAGGCTAACCGGGGAGCTGTTTTTT. Its translation is CASRWDRLTGELFF. Together with reference TRBV2 and TRBJ2-2, the CDR3 gives the full variable domain: EPEVTQTPSHQVTQMGQEVILRCVPISNHLYFYWYRQILGQKVEFLVSFYNNEISEKSEIFDDQFSVERPDGSNFTLKIRSTKLEDSAMYFCASRWDRLTGELFFGEGSRLTVL.

The chain links TRBV27 to TRBJ2-5, with 7 bases that match TRBD1. From germline, CDR1 is MNHEY and CDR2 SMNVEV (reference sequence). The CDR3 is made up of 13 amino acids. Germline trimming cut 5 bases from V and 5 bases from J; bases unmatched to any gene: 5. CDR3 sequence: CASSKNRGETQYF. The CDR3 DNA reads TGTGCCAGCAGTAAGAACAGGGGTGAGACCCAGTACTTC.

The chain employs TRBV12-5 and TRBJ2-7; no clear D gene. The CDR3 is made up of 15 amino acids. Deletions cut 7 bases from V and 3 bases from J, with 19 bases between. The V gene's germline CDR1 is LGHNT and CDR2 FRNRAP. CDR3 sequence reads: CASAPPLSPDYEQYF. CDR3 coding DNA: TGTGCTAGTGCCCCTCCCTTGAGCCCTGACTACGAGCAGTACTTC.

The chain's CDR3 is CASSPPGTGFSGANVLTF. The CDR3 nucleotides read TGTGCCAGCAGCCCTCCCGGGACAGGGTTCTCTGGGGCCAACGTCCTGACTTTC. The rearrangement links TRBV9 to TRBJ2-6; 9 bases align to TRBD1. Germline CDR1 and CDR2: SGDLS and YYNGEE. The CDR3 runs 18 residues. J gave up 0 bases and V 4 bases, and 8 bases lay outside the gene matches.